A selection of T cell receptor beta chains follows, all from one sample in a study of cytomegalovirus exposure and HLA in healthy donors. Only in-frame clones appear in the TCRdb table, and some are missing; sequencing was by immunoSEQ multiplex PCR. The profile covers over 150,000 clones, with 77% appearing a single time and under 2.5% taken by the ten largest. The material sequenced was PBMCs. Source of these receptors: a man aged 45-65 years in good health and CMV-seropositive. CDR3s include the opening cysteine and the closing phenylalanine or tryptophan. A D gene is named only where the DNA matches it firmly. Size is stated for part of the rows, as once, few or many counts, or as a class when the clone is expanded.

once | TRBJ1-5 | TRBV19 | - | TGTGCCAGTAGTATCGCGGGAGGGTATAGCAATCAGCCCCAGCATTTT | CASSIAGGYSNQPQHF
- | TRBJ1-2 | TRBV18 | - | TGTGCCAGCTCAGCCGACAGGTCCAACTATGGCTACACCTTC | CASSADRSNYGYTF
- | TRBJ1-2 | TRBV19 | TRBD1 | TGTGCCAGTAGTTTAATAGGACCTGGACAGGGGGCATCCTACACCTTC | CASSLIGPGQGASYTF
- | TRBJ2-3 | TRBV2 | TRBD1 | TGTGCCAGCAGGTCAGGGGGCAGGGCAGATACGCAGTATTTT | CASRSGGRADTQYF
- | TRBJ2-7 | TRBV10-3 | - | TGTGCCATCAGTCCCAGCGACGAGCAGTACTTC | CAISPSDEQYF
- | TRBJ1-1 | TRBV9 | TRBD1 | TGTGCCAGCAGCGTAGTTGGGACAGGGGAGGAAGCTTTCTTT | CASSVVGTGEEAFF
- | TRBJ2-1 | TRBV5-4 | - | TGTGCCAGCAGGTTTTTAGGAGTTACTGATAGCTCCTACAATGAGCAGTTCTTC | CASRFLGVTDSSYNEQFF
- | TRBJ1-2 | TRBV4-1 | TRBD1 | TGCGCCAGCAGCCGTACGACAGGGATAGACTATGGCTACACCTTC | CASSRTTGIDYGYTF
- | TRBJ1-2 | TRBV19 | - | TGTGCCAGTAGTCCATCTCTCTTCAGTCCCTATGGCTACACCTTC | CASSPSLFSPYGYTF
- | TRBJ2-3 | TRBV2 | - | TGTGCCAGCAGACCTACGTCAGGTGGTTATACGCAGTATTTT | CASRPTSGGYTQYF
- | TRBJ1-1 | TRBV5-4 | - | TGTGCCAGCAGCTTGGCGGGGGGCAATGAAGCTTTCTTT | CASSLAGGNEAFF
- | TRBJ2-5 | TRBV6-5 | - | TGTGCCAGCAGTTACGCGGCAGGTGGTGTGGGTAAAGCGGAGTACTTC | CASSYAAGGVGKAEYF
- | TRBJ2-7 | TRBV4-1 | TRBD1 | TGCGCCAGCAGCCACGACAGGGGCCCCTACGAGCAGTACTTC | CASSHDRGPYEQYF
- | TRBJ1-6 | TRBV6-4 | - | TGTGCCAGCAGTGACTCTAAAACAGGGTATTCACCCCTCCACTTT | CASSDSKTGYSPLHF
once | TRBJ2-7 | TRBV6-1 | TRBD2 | TGTGCCAGCAGTGCTGGGACTAGCCGGTCCTACGAGCAGTACTTC | CASSAGTSRSYEQYF
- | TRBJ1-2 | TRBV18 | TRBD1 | TGTGCCAGCTCACCGACAGGGGGCTCCAACTCGTTTTATGGCTACACCTTC | CASSPTGGSNSFYGYTF
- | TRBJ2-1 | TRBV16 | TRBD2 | TGTGCCAGCAGCCAATCCGGGCGGGGGGGTAAGAATGAGCAGTTCTTC | CASSQSGRGGKNEQFF
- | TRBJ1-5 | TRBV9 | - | TGTGCCAGCAGCGTACGGGGGGTCCCCAATCAGCCCCAGCATTTT | CASSVRGVPNQPQHF